This entry describes one T cell receptor beta chain. The antigen remains unidentified. This specimen belongs to a study of cytomegalovirus exposure and HLA in healthy donors. Unmatched junction bases numbered 10, after V lost 7 bases and J lost 1 base. The CDR3 totals 15 residues. CDR1 and CDR2 from the germline V gene are SNHLY and FYNNEI. Study outcomes and limitations: Several of the most significant clusters appeared, in a later analysis, to be linked to common viral pathogens. It was shown in a later analysis that HLA-associated TCR beta chains were more clonally expanded than other, equally common chains. Despite most TCR sequences being rare, some public TCRs occurred in many donors.

The PCR used 60 Vbeta and 13 Jbeta primers. The protocol was immunoSEQ multiplex PCR, while the TCRdb copy is restricted to in-frame clones and leaves out a portion. The sample has about 140,000 clones; over 70% are singletons. The V call is TRBV2, the J call TRBJ2-7; 7 positions match TRBD1. Sequencing used PBMCs. The clonotype originates from a man younger than 30 in good health and CMV-seronegative. CDR3 in DNA: TGTGCCAGCAACCCCCAGGGGGATACATCCTACGAGCAGTACTTC. This sequence encodes CASNPQGDTSYEQYF. Full variable domain (outside the CDR3, taken from reference TRBV2 and TRBJ2-7): EPEVTQTPSHQVTQMGQEVILRCVPISNHLYFYWYRQILGQKVEFLVSFYNNEISEKSEIFDDQFSVERPDGSNFTLKIRSTKLEDSAMYFCASNPQGDTSYEQYFGPGTRLTVT.